The 18 T cell receptor beta chains below come from one sample, sequenced in a study of shared clonotypes between healthy human individuals. TCRdb's table, derived via immunoSEQ multiplex PCR, lists solely in-frame clones and lacks some. Of roughly 660,000 clones listed, 90% were seen once; the top ten hold about a third. Sequencing input: memory CD8+ T cells from PBMCs. Subset in this sample: CD45RO+ cells pooled with CCR7-negative TemRA cells. The receptors originated from a man aged 18 to 29 in good health. Some clones in this sample may be carry-over from other donors' samples.

The rearrangement links TRBV7-2 to TRBJ2-1, with unresolved D. Germline V gene lookup returns CDR1 SGHTA and CDR2 FQGNSA. The CDR3 has 12 residues. Trimming took 5 bases from V and 10 from J, leaving 12 bases between them. CDR3 in amino acids: CASSHRSWEQFF. The CDR3 nucleotides read TGTGCCAGCAGCCATAGATCTTGGGAGCAGTTCTTC.

The chain is built from TRBV19 and TRBJ2-7; a possible D gene is TRBD1 (6 bases). The germline V gene has CDR1 LNHDA and CDR2 SQIVND (reference sequence). CDR3 length equals 14 residues. Trimming took off 8 bases at V and 4 bases at J, with 18 bases between the two ends. CDR3 DNA: TGTGCCAGTGCACCGGGACACACTTTGTACGAGCAGTACTTC. Protein: CASAPGHTLYEQYF.

The table lists this clone with a count of one. The chain combines TRBV6-5 with TRBJ2-1; no definite D call. Germline V gives CDR1 MNHEY, CDR2 SVGAGI. The CDR3 sequence is 13 residues long. The V end was cut by 4 bases, the J end by 2 bases, with 6 bases between. The CDR3 DNA reads TGTGCCAGCAGTTGGGCCACCTACAATGAGCAGTTCTTC. This sequence encodes CASSWATYNEQFF.

The chain has TRBV5-5 and TRBJ2-7, with unresolved D. The CDR3 length is 11 residues. Germline assignment: CDR1 SGHKS and CDR2 YYEKEE (reference sequence). Trimming stripped 4 bases from V and 3 bases from J, with 5 bases between. CDR3 in amino acids: CASSPHYEQYF. CDR3 bases: TGTGCCAGCAGCCCCCACTACGAGCAGTACTTC. Looking up the rest from reference TRBV5-5 and TRBJ2-7 gives the full variable domain: DAGVTQSPTHLIKTRGQQVTLRCSPISGHKSVSWYQQVLGQGPQFIFQYYEKEERGRGNFPDRFSARQFPNYSSELNVNALLLGDSALYLCASSPHYEQYFGPGTRLTVT.

The rearrangement uses TRBV6-1 and TRBJ1-5; D is perhaps TRBD1 (5 bases). The CDR3 totals 14 residues. CDR1 MNHNS and CDR2 SASEGT come from the germline V gene. The V end lost 6 bases, the J end lost 4 bases, and 13 bases lay between the germline ends. The CDR3 here is CASRLRGLNQPQHF. CDR3 nucleotides: TGTGCCAGCAGACTTAGGGGTTTGAATCAGCCCCAGCATTTT.

The V gene is TRBV4-1, the J gene TRBJ2-1; unclear D gene. Germline CDR1 is MGHRA and CDR2 is YSYEKL. Between the trimmed V and J ends, which lost 1 base and 4 bases, there was a span of 8 bases. The CDR3 has 14 residues. CDR3 nucleotide sequence: TGCGCCAGCAGCCAAGTGAAGGGATACAATGAGCAGTTCTTC. It is translated as CASSQVKGYNEQFF.

This chain connects TRBV2 to TRBJ1-2; the D is unclear. CDR3 size: 10 residues. Between the trimmed V and J ends, which lost 10 bases and 5 bases, there was a span of 8 bases. Germline V gene lookup returns CDR1 SNHLY and CDR2 FYNNEI. This CDR3 is CAISGYGYTF. The CDR3 nucleotides are TGTGCCATATCAGGTTATGGCTACACCTTC.

The chain links TRBV6-1 to TRBJ1-5; weak D call: TRBD1 (6 bases). The ends were cut back, 0 bases at V and 2 bases at J, with 8 bases in the middle. The CDR3 spans 15 residues. Germline assignment: CDR1 MNHNS and CDR2 SASEGT. The CDR3 protein is CASSEAGGRNQPQHF. Here the CDR3 DNA reads TGTGCCAGCAGTGAAGCGGGGGGGCGCAATCAGCCCCAGCATTTT.

The chain couples TRBV28 to TRBJ2-3; D call uncertain. Germline loops: CDR1 MDHEN, CDR2 SYDVKM. CDR3 length equals 14 residues. Trimming cost V 6 bases and J 0 bases, with 10 bases left between them. The CDR3 DNA reads TGTGCCAGCAGGGAACTGGACAGCACAGATACGCAGTATTTT. Its protein product is CASRELDSTDTQYF. Combining the CDR3 with reference TRBV28 and TRBJ2-3 gives the whole variable domain DVKVTQSSRYLVKRTGEKVFLECVQDMDHENMFWYRQDPGLGLRLIYFSYDVKMKEKGDIPEGYSVSREKKERFSLILESASTNQTSMYLCASRELDSTDTQYFGPGTRLTVL.

The rearrangement links TRBV7-9 to TRBJ1-3; D might be TRBD1 (5 bases). Per the germline V gene, CDR1 is SEHNR and CDR2 is FQNEAQ (reference sequence). V gave up 5 bases and J gave up 4 bases, with 9 bases separating them. This CDR3 contains 13 residues. The CDR3 coding sequence is TGTGCCAGCAGCGCGCAGGGAGGAAACACCATATATTTT. This encodes CASSAQGGNTIYF.

The V call is TRBV9, the J call TRBJ2-2; D unresolved. From germline, CDR1 is SGDLS and CDR2 YYNGEE. The V end was cut by 7 bases, the J end by 5 bases, with 6 bases between. CDR3 length: 11 amino acids. The CDR3 here is CASGETGELFF. CDR3 sequence (DNA): TGTGCCAGCGGAGAAACCGGGGAGCTGTTTTTT.

The chain employs TRBV5-6 and TRBJ2-7; the D gene is possibly TRBD2 (6 bases). CDR1 and CDR2 (germline): SGHDT, YYEEEE. This CDR3 has 13 residues. Trimming shortened V by 2 bases and J by 3 bases, and 9 bases separated the two germline ends. The CDR3 sequence is CASSFAGSYEQYF. CDR3 DNA sequence: TGTGCCAGCAGCTTTGCCGGGAGCTACGAGCAGTACTTC.

The chain recombines TRBV6-1 with TRBJ2-7; D is unresolved. The V gene's germline CDR1 is MNHNS and CDR2 SASEGT. V was clipped by 1 base and J by 2 bases, with 9 bases between them. The CDR3 has 14 amino acids. The CDR3 here is CASSEVASTYEQYF. In nucleotides, the CDR3 is TGTGCCAGCAGTGAAGTGGCCAGTACCTACGAGCAGTACTTC.

The rearrangement links TRBV6-5 to TRBJ2-7; D remains ambiguous. The germline CDR1 and CDR2 sequences are MNHEY and SVGAGI. V was pared by 6 bases and J by 2 bases, with 14 bases between. CDR3 size: 14 residues. CDR3 protein: CASSPKGNPYEQYF. CDR3 DNA sequence: TGTGCCAGCAGCCCTAAAGGGAATCCCTACGAGCAGTACTTC.

The chain links TRBV10-2 to TRBJ2-1; 14 nucleotides agree with TRBD2. V shed 3 bases, J shed 6 bases, and the junction held 4 bases outside the gene matches. Per germline, CDR1 WSHSY and CDR2 SAAADI. This CDR3 has 16 amino acids. The CDR3 DNA sequence: TGCGCCAGCAGTGACCCGACTAGCGGGAGGGGCAATGAGCAGTTCTTC. It specifies CASSDPTSGRGNEQFF.

This chain joins TRBV29-1 and TRBJ2-5; no clear D. Per germline, CDR1 SQVTM and CDR2 ANQGSEA. V lost 3 bases, J lost 2 bases, and 13 bases lay in between. The CDR3 has 14 amino acids. CDR3 loop: CSVEVRGGQETQYF. The CDR3 DNA follows: TGCAGCGTTGAGGTCCGAGGTGGACAAGAGACCCAGTACTTC.

The chain uses TRBV9 and TRBJ2-7; TRBD2 agrees at 8 bases. V was pared by 3 bases and J by 2 bases, with 4 bases of the junction left unmatched. This CDR3 region has 14 residues. In germline, CDR1 is SGDLS, CDR2 YYNGEE. CDR3 loop: CASSASGGPYEQYF. DNA of the CDR3: TGTGCCAGCAGCGCAAGCGGGGGACCCTACGAGCAGTACTTC.

The chain employs TRBV6-5 and TRBJ2-7; D is undetermined. Germline V gene lookup returns CDR1 MNHEY and CDR2 SVGAGI. Trimming left V 5 bases short and J 3 bases short, with 11 bases between. CDR3 size: 13 residues. In DNA form, the CDR3 reads TGTGCCAGCAGTAAACCCCGGAGCTACGAGCAGTACTTC. This sequence encodes CASSKPRSYEQYF.